This TCR beta chain was sequenced for a study of T cells expressing NK-cell markers. Study-level information: In sorted CD3+CD56+NKG2C+, CD3+CD56+NKG2C- and CD3+CD56-NKG2C+ T cells, TCR beta repertoires were obtained. The eight sequenced donors comprised seven who were HCMV-seropositive and one who was seronegative. General study findings and limits: The leading position in the CD3+CD56-NKG2C+ fraction of four donors also went to these clonotypes.

The germline V gene has CDR1 SEHNR and CDR2 FQNEAQ (reference sequence). The CDR3 runs to 14 residues. As to this clonotype: Its antigen is not identified.

In generating TCR beta cDNA, 5'RACE template switching with UMIs was used. TCRdb re-analyzed the 5' RACE reads; it lists each CDR3 protein once, without DNA. This sample carries about 550,000 distinct CDR3 sequences, with roughly 3.4% going to the ten biggest clones. The gene calls are TRBV7-9 and TRBJ2-1; the D call of TRBD1 rests on TCRdb alone, since no DNA is present to check it. Sequencing was performed on blood T cells: a sorted CD56 or NKG2C T cell subset, CD4+ or CD8+ T cells, or bulk PBMC T cells (not recorded which). This receptor was taken from a man aged 18 to 29 in good health. CDR3 region: CASSTGPTGQAGSF.